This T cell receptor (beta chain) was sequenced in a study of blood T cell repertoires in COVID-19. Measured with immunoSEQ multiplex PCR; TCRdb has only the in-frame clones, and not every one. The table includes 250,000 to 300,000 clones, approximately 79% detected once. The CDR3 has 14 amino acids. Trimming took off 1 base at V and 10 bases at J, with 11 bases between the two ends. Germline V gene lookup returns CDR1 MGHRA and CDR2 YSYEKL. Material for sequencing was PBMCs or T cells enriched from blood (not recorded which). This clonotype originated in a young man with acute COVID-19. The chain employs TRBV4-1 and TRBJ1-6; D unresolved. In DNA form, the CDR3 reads TGCGCCAGCAGCCAAGGGCAGTTAAACTCACCCCTCCACTTT. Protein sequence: CASSQGQLNSPLHF.